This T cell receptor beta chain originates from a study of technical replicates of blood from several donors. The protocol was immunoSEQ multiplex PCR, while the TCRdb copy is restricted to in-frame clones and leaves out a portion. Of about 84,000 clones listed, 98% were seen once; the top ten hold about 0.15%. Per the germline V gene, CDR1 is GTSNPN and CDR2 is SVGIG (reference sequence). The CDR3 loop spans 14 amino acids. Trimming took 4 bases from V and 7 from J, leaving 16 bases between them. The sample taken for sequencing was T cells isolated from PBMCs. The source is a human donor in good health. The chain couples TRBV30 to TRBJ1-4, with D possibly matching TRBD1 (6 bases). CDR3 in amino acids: CAWTPGRGFEKLFF. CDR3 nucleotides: TGTGCCTGGACCCCGGGCAGGGGTTTTGAAAAACTGTTTTTT.